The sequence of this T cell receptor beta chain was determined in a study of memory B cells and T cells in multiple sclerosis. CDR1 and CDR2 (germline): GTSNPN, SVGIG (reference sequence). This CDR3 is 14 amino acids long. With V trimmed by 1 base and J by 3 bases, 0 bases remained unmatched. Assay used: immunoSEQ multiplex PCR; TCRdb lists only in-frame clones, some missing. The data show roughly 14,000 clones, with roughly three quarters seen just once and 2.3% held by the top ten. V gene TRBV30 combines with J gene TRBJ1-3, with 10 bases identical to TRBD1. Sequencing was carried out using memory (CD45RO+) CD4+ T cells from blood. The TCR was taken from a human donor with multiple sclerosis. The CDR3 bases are TGTGCCTGGAGTGGGACAGGGGGTGGAAACACCATATATTTT. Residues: CAWSGTGGGNTIYF.